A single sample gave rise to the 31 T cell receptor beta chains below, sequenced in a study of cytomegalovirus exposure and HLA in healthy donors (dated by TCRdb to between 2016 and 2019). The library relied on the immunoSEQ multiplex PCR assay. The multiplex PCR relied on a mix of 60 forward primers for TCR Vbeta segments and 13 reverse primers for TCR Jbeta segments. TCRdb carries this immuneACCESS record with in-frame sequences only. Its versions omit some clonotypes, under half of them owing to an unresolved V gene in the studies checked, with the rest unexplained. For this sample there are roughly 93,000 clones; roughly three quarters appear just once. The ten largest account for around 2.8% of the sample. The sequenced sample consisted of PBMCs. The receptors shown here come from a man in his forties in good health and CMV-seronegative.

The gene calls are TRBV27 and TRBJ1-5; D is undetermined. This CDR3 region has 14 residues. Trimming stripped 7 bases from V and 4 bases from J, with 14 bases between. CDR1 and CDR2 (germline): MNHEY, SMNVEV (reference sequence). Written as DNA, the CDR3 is TGTGCCAGCAAAGGGAGTAACACAAATCAGCCCCAGCATTTT. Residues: CASKGSNTNQPQHF.

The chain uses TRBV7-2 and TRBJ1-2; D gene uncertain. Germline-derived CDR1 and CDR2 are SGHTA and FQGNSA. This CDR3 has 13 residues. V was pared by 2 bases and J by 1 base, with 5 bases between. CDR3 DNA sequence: TGTGCCAGCAGCTTATTACTTAACTATGGCTACACCTTC. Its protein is CASSLLLNYGYTF. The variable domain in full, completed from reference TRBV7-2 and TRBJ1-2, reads GAGVSQSPSNKVTEKGKDVELRCDPISGHTALYWYRQSLGQGLEFLIYFQGNSAPDKSGLPSDRFSAERTGGSVSTLTIQRTQQEDSAVYLCASSLLLNYGYTFGSGTRLTVV.

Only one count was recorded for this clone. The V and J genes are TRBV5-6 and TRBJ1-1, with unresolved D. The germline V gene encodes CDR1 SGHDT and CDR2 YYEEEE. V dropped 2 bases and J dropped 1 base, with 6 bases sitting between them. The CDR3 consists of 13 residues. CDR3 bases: TGTGCCAGCAGCTTTGCGGAGAACACTGAAGCTTTCTTT. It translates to CASSFAENTEAFF.

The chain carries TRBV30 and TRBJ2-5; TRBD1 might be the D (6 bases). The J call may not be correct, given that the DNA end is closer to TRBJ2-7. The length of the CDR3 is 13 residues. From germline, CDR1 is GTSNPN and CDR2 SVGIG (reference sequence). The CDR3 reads CAWSSQVRGEQYF. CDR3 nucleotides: TGTGCCTGGAGCTCACAGGTCAGGGGCGAGCAGTACTTC.

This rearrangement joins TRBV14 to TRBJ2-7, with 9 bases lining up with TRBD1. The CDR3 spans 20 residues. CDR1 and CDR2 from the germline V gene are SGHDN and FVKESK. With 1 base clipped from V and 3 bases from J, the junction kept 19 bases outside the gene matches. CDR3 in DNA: TGTGCCAGCAGCCAAGGCCACCGGGGACAGGGTAGGGGAATTGGCTACGAGCAGTACTTC. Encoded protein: CASSQGHRGQGRGIGYEQYF.

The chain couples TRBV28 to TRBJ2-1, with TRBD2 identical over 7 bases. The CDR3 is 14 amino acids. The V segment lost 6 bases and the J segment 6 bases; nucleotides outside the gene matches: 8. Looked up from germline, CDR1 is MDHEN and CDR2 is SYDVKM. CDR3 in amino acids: CASRTSGAPNEQFF. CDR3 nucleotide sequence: TGTGCCAGCAGGACCAGCGGGGCTCCCAATGAGCAGTTCTTC.

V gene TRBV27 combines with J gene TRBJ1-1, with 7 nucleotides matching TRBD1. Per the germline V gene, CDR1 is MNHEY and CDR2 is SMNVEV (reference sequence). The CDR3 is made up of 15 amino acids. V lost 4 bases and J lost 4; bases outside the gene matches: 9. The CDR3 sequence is CASSSPATGVTEAFF. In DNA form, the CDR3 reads TGTGCCAGCAGTTCGCCTGCTACAGGGGTCACTGAAGCTTTCTTT.

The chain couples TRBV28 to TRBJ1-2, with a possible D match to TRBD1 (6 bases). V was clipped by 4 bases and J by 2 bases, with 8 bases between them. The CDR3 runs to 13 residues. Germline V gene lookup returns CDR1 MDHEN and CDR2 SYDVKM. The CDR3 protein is CASSSGHNYGYTF. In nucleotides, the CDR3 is TGTGCCAGCAGTTCGGGACACAACTATGGCTACACCTTC.

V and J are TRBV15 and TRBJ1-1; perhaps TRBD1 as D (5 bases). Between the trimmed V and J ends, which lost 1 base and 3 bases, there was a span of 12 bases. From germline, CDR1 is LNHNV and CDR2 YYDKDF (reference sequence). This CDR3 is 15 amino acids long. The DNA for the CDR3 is TGTGCCACCAGCAGAGGTCAGGGAGGGGACACTGAAGCTTTCTTT. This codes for CATSRGQGGDTEAFF.

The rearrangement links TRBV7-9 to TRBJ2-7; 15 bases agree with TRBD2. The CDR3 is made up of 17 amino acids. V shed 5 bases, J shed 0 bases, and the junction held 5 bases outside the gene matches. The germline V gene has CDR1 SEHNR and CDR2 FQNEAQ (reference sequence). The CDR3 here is CASSLGLAGGSSYEQYF. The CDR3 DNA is TGTGCCAGCAGCCTCGGACTAGCGGGGGGGTCCTCCTACGAGCAGTACTTC. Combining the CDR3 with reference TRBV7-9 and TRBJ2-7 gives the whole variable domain DTGVSQNPRHKITKRGQNVTFRCDPISEHNRLYWYRQTLGQGPEFLTYFQNEAQLEKSRLLSDRFSAERPKGSFSTLEIQRTEQGDSAMYLCASSLGLAGGSSYEQYFGPGTRLTVT.

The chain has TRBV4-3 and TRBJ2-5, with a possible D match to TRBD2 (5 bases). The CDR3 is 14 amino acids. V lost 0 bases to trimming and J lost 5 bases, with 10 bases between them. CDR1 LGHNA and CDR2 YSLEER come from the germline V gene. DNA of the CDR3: TGCGCCAGCAGCCAAGAACTAGGGTATGAGACCCAGTACTTC. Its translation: CASSQELGYETQYF.

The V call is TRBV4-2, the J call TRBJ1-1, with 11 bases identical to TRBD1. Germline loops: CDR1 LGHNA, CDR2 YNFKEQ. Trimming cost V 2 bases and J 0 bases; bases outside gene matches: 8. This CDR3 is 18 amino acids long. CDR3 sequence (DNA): TGTGCCAGCAGCCAAACTACCGGGACAGGGGGGATGAACACTGAAGCTTTCTTT. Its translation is CASSQTTGTGGMNTEAFF.

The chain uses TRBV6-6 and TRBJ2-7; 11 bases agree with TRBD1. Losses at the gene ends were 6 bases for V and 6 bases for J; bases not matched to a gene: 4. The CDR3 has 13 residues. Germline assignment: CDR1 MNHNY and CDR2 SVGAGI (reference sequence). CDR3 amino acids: CASRPGQGGEQYF. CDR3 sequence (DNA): TGTGCCAGCAGACCGGGACAGGGGGGCGAGCAGTACTTC.

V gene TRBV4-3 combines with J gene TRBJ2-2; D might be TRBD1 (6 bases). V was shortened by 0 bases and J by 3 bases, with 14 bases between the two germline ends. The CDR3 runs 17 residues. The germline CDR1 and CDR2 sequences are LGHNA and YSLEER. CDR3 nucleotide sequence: TGCGCCAGCAGCCAAGATGGAACAGGGCGGGACACCGGGGAGCTGTTTTTT. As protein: CASSQDGTGRDTGELFF.

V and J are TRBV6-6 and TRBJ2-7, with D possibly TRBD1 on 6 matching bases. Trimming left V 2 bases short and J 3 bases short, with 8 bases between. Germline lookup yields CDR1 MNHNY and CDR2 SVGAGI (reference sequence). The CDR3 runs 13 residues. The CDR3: CASSYVQGYEQYF. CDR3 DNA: TGTGCCAGCAGTTACGTACAGGGCTACGAGCAGTACTTC.

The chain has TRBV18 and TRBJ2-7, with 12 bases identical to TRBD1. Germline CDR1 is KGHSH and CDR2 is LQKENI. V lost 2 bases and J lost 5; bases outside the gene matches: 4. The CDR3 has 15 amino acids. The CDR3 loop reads CASSPGTGGDHEQYF. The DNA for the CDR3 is TGTGCCAGCTCACCAGGGACAGGGGGCGACCACGAGCAGTACTTC.

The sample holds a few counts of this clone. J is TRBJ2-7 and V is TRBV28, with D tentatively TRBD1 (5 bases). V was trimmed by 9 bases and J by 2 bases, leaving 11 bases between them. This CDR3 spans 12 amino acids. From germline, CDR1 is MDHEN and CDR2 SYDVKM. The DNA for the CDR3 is TGTGCCAGTCGGACACGTACCTACGAGCAGTACTTC. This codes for CASRTRTYEQYF.

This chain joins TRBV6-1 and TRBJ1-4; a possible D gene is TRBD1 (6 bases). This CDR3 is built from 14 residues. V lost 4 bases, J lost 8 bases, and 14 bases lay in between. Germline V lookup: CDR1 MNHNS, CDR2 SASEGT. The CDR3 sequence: CASSARGIGEKLFF. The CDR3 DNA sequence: TGTGCCAGCAGTGCTAGGGGGATCGGCGAAAAACTGTTTTTT.

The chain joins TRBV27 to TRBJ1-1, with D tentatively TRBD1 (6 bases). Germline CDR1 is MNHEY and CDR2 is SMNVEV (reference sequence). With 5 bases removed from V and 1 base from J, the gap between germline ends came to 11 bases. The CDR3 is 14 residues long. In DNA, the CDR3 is TGTGCCAGCAGTCAACAGGGTAGGAACACTGAAGCTTTCTTT. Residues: CASSQQGRNTEAFF.

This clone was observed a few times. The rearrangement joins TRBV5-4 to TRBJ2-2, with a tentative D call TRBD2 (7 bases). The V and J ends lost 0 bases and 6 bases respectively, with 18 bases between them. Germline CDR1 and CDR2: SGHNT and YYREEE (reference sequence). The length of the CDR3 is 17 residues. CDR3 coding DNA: TGTGCCAGCAGCTTGGCCAAGGGGGGGGCATTGGCCGGGGAGCTGTTTTTT. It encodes CASSLAKGGALAGELFF.

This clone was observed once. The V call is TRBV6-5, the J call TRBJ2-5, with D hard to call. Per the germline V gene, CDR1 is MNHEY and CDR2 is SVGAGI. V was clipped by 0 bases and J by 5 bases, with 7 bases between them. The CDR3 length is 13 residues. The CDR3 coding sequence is TGTGCCAGCAGTTACTCTGGCACGGAGACCCAGTACTTC. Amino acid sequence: CASSYSGTETQYF.

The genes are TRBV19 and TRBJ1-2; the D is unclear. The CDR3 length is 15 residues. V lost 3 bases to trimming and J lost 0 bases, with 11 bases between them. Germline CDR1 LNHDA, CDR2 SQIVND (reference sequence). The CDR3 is CASSIPGSSNYGYTF. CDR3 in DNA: TGTGCCAGTAGTATTCCAGGTTCTTCTAACTATGGCTACACCTTC.

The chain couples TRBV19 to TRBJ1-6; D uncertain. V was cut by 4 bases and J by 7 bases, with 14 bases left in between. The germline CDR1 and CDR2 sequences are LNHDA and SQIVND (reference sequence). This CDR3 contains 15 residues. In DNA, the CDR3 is TGTGCCAGTAGTAGAGGAGGCAGGATCAATTCACCCCTCCACTTT. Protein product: CASSRGGRINSPLHF.

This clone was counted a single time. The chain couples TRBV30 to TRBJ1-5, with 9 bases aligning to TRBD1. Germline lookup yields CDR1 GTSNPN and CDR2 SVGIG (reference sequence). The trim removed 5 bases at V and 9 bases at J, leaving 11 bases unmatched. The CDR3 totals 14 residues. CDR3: CAWGRDRELRPQHF. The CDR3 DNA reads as TGTGCCTGGGGGCGGGACAGGGAGCTTCGGCCCCAGCATTTT.

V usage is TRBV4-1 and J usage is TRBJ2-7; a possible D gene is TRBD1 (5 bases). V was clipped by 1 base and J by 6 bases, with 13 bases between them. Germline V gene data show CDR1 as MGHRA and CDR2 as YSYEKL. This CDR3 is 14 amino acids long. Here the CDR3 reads CASSQATATPEQYF. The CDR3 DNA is TGCGCCAGCAGCCAAGCGACAGCTACCCCCGAGCAGTACTTC.

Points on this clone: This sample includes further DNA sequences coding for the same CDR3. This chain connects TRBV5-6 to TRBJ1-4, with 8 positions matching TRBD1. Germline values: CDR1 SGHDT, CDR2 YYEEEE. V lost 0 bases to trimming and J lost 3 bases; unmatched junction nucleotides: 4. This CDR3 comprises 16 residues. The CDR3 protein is CASSLGTGLANEKLFF. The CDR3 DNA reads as TGTGCCAGCAGCTTGGGGACAGGGTTAGCTAATGAAAAACTGTTTTTT. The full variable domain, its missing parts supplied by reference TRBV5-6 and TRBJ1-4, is DAGVTQSPTHLIKTRGQQVTLRCSPKSGHDTVSWYQQALGQGPQFIFQYYEEEERQRGNFPDRFSGHQFPNYSSELNVNALLLGDSALYLCASSLGTGLANEKLFFGSGTQLSVL.

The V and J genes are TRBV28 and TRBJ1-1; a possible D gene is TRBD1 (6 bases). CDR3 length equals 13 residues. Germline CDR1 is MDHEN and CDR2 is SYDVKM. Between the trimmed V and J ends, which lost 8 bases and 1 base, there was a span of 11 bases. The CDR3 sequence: CASYPGANTEAFF. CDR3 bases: TGTGCCAGCTACCCAGGGGCGAACACTGAAGCTTTCTTT.

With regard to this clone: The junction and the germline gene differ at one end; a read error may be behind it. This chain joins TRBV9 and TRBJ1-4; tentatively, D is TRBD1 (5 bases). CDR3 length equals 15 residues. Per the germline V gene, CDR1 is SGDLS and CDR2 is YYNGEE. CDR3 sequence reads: CASSGNRSNNEKLFF. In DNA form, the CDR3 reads TGTGCCAGCAGCGGGAACAGGAGTAATAATGAAAAACTTTTTTTT. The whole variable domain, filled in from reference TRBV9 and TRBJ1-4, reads DSGVTQTPKHLITATGQRVTLRCSPRSGDLSVYWYQQSLDQGLQFLIQYYNGEERAKGNILERFSAQQFPDLHSELNLSSLELGDSALYFCASSGNRSNNEKLFFGSGTQLSVL.

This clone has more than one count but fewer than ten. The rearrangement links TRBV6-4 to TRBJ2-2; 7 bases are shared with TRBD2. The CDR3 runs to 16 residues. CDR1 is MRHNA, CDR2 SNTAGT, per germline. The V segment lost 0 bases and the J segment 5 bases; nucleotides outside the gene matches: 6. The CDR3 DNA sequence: TGTGCCAGCAGTGACTCGAGCGGGGAAGTAACCGGGGAGCTGTTTTTT. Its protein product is CASSDSSGEVTGELFF.

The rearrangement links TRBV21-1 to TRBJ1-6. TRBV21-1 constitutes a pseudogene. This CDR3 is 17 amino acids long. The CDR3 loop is CASSEEGRRETNSPLHF. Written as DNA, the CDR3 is TGTGCCAGCAGCGAAGAGGGGAGGCGGGAGACTAATTCACCCCTCCACTTT.

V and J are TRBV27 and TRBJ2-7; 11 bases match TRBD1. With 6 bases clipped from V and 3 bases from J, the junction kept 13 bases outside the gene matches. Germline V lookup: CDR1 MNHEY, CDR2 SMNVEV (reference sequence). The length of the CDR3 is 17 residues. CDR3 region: CASSLGFRTGGSYEQYF. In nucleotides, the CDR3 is TGTGCCAGCAGCTTAGGCTTTCGGACAGGGGGCAGCTACGAGCAGTACTTC.